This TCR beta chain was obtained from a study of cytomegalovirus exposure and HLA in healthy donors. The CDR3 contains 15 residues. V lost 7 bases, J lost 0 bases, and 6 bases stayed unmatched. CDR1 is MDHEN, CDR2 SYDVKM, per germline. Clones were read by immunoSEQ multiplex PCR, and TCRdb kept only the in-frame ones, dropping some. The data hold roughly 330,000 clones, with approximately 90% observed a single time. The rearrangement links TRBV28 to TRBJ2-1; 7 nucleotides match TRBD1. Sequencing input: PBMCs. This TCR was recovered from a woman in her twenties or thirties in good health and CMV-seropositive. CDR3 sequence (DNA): TGTGCCAGCATTACGACAGGGAGCTCCTACAATGAGCAGTTCTTC. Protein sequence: CASITTGSSYNEQFF.